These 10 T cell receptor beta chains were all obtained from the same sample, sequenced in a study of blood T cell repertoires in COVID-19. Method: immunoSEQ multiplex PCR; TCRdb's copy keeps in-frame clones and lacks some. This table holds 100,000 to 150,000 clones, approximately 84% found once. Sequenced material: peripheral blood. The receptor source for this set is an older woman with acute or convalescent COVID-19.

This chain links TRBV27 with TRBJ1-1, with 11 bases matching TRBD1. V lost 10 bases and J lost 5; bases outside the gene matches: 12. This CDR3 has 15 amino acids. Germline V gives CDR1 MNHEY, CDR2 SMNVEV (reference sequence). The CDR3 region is CATWTGGAGETEAFF. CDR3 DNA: TGTGCCACCTGGACAGGGGGCGCCGGGGAAACTGAAGCTTTCTTT.

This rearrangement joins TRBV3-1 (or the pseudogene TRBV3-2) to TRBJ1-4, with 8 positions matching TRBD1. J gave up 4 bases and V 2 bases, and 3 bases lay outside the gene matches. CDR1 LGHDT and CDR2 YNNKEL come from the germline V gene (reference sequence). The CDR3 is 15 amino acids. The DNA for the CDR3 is TGTGCCAGCAGCCAACCGGGACAGGATAATGAAAAACTGTTTTTT. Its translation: CASSQPGQDNEKLFF.

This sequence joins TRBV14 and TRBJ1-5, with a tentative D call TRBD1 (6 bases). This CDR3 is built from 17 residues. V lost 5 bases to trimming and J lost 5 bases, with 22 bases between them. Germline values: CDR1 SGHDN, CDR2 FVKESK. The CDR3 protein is CASSLNYVTGPDQPQHF. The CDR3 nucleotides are TGTGCCAGCAGCTTAAACTATGTTACAGGGCCCGATCAGCCCCAGCATTTT. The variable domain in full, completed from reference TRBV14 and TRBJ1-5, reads EAGVTQFPSHSVIEKGQTVTLRCDPISGHDNLYWYRRVMGKEIKFLLHFVKESKQDESGMPNNRFLAERTGGTYSTLKVQPAELEDSGVYFCASSLNYVTGPDQPQHFGDGTRLSIL.

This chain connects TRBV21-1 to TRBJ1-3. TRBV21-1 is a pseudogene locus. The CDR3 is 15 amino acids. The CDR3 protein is CASRLWGDSGNTIYF. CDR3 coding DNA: TGTGCCAGCAGACTGTGGGGGGACTCTGGAAACACCATATATTTT.

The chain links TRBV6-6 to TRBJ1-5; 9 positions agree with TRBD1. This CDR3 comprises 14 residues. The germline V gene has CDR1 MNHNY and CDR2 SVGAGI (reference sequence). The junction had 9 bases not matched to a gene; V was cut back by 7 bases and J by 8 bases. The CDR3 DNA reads TGTGCCAGCATGAGAACAGGGGGCGGGGAGCCCCAGCATTTT. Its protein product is CASMRTGGGEPQHF.

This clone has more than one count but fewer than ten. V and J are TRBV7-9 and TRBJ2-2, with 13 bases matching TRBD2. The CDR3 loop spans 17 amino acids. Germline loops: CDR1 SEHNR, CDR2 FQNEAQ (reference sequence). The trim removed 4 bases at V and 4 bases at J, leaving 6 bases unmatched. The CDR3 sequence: CASSSGTSGDGTGELFF. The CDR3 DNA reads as TGTGCCAGCAGCTCCGGGACTAGCGGGGACGGCACCGGGGAGCTGTTTTTT. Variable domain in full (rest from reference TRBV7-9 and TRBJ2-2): DTGVSQNPRHKITKRGQNVTFRCDPISEHNRLYWYRQTLGQGPEFLTYFQNEAQLEKSRLLSDRFSAERPKGSFSTLEIQRTEQGDSAMYLCASSSGTSGDGTGELFFGEGSRLTVL.

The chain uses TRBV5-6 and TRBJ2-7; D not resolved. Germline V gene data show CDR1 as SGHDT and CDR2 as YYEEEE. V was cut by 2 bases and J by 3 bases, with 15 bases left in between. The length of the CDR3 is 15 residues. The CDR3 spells CASSFLQMRIYEQYV. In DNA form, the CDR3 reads TGTGCCAGCAGCTTTCTCCAGATGAGGATCTACGAGCAGTACGTC.

The CDR3 protein is CASSIAHRQILLGYTF. CDR3 bases: TGTGCCAGTAGTATAGCCCACCGACAGATACTACTAGGCTACACCTTC. The gene calls are TRBV19 and TRBJ1-2; D may be TRBD1 (5 bases). With 1 base removed from V and 8 bases from J, the gap between germline ends came to 20 bases. This CDR3 contains 16 residues. Germline assignment: CDR1 LNHDA and CDR2 SQIVND (reference sequence).

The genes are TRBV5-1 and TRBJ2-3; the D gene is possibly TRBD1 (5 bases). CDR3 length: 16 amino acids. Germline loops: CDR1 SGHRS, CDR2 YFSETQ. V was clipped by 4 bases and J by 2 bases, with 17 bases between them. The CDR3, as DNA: TGCGCCAGCAGCCACGCTCGAAAGGGGTACACAGATACGCAGTATTTT. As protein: CASSHARKGYTDTQYF.

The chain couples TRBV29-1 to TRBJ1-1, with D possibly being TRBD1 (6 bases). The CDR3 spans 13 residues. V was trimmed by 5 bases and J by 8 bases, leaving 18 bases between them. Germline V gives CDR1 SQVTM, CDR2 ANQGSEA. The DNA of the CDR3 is TGCAGCGTTTACCTCGCAGGGGCGTGGGAAGCTTTCTTT. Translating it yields CSVYLAGAWEAFF. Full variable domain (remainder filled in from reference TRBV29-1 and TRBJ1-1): SAVISQKPSRDICQRGTSLTIQCQVDSQVTMMFWYRQQPGQSLTLIATANQGSEATYESGFVIDKFPISRPNLTFSTLTVSNMSPEDSSIYLCSVYLAGAWEAFFGQGTRLTVV.